This TCR beta chain originates from a study of Graves' ophthalmopathy and Graves' hyperthyroidism. Study-wide points: Using 13 signatures, a model distinguished ophthalmopathy from stable hyperthyroidism, reaching 85% to 90% sensitivity and approximately 80% specificity.

There are many counts of this clonotype. As yet, its antigen is unknown. Trimming cost V 5 bases and J 0 bases, with 14 bases left between them. The CDR3 is 17 amino acids. Germline V lookup: CDR1 MGHDK, CDR2 SYGVNS. Stable hyperthyroid donors showed no ophthalmopathy during 18 months follow-up. Eligible hyperthyroidism cases comprised new diagnoses of under 2 months' duration in individuals aged 18 to 65. Pregnant or lactating patients and those with other autoimmune diseases or uncontrolled infections were excluded. From RNA, the CDR3 regions of TCR beta chains were amplified and sequenced. An opening RT-PCR round employed HTBI primers and preceded a second-round multiplex PCR. TCRdb reanalysed the multiplex PCR reads using MiXCR and keeps one entry per CDR3 protein. Among 300,000 to 500,000 distinct CDR3 sequences listed, just over 15% were seen once.

This TCR came from a young woman with stable Graves' hyperthyroidism. Input material: peripheral blood. The chain couples TRBV25-1 to TRBJ1-6; the D is unclear. The CDR3, as DNA: TGTGCCAGCAGTCAAGAGACTGATAGCTCCTATAATTCACCCCTCCACTTT. Translating gives CASSQETDSSYNSPLHF.